This T cell receptor beta chain was observed in a study of shared clonotypes between healthy human individuals. Details on this clone: The antigen is not known.

The repertoire was sequenced with immunoSEQ multiplex PCR; TCRdb's copy has only in-frame clones and lacks some. The sample carries hundreds of thousands of clones, roughly 95% recorded once. Study-wide points: Represented genetic and exposure-history diversity was restricted by having few donors. Non-shared clonotypes displayed generation probabilities falling below those of clonotypes present in all four donors.

Germline V CDR1 and CDR2: PRHDT, FYEKMQ (reference sequence). The CDR3 consists of 15 residues. The V gene lost 5 bases and the J gene lost 2 bases, with 15 bases spanning the gap. Positively selected for CCR7, the CD45RO-negative cells used as naive CD8 cells excluded terminally differentiated effector memory CD45RA+ cells. The sample comprised naive CD8+ T cells sorted from blood. This clonotype was obtained from a young woman in good health. V is TRBV13 and J is TRBJ1-1; the D gene is possibly TRBD1 (5 bases). The CDR3 DNA sequence: TGTGCCAGCAGCAAAACCGGGACCGATAACACTGAAGCTTTCTTT. Translation: CASSKTGTDNTEAFF.